This T cell receptor beta chain is from a study of cytomegalovirus exposure and HLA in healthy donors. It was with 60 Vbeta and 13 Jbeta primers that the PCR ran. Libraries were prepared by immunoSEQ multiplex PCR; TCRdb keeps only in-frame clonotypes and omits some of them. The sample consists of about 93,000 clones, 82% of them appearing once. The CDR3 runs 15 residues. In germline, CDR1 is MGHDK, CDR2 SYGVNS. V lost 0 bases to trimming and J lost 3 bases; unmatched junction nucleotides: 4. What was sequenced was PBMCs. The chain carries TRBV25-1 and TRBJ2-5; TRBD1 agrees at 7 bases. The receptor was derived from a man aged 50-60 years in good health and CMV-seronegative. CDR3 DNA: TGTGCCAGCAGTGAATATCCCGGGACAGAAGAGACCCAGTACTTC. Protein: CASSEYPGTEETQYF.